This TCR beta chain was observed in a study of T-cell reconstitution after alpha-beta-depleted transplantation in children (dated by TCRdb to 2016 to 2017). In the study overall: The study quantitatively tracked T-cell immune reconstitution after TCRalphabeta/CD19-depleted allogeneic hematopoietic cell transplantation in children using TCR repertoire profiling. Overall study outcomes, separate from this receptor: In some patients, the high TCRbeta diversity seen at day 60 was put down to recipient T cells and intrathymic progenitors that had survived conditioning. About two months after transplant, the apparently early recovery of alphabetaT-cell counts reportedly depended on just several hundred clones that had expanded rapidly and came from non-depleted graft cells. The frequencies of hyperexpanded clones fell over the following months, and after one year, T-cell counts and TCRbeta diversity were mostly attributed to newly produced T cells.

The CDR3, from cysteine to phenylalanine, totals 13 residues. Left in the record is the CDR3 DNA by itself, 39 bases read in frame from the first base. V is shortened by 3 bases, J by 9 bases, and the region joining them spans 11 bases. CDR1 SEHNR and CDR2 FQNEAQ are derived from the germline V gene (reference sequence). Libraries came from PCR. Data came from an Illumina HiSeq 2500. To normalize quantification of the TCRbeta repertoire, the TCR libraries were built with molecular barcoding that relied on unique molecular identifiers. TCRdb handled the public reads itself, with Q25 trimming in fastp and clone calling in MiXCR, and kept productive beta chains. Every CDR3 protein is listed once, alongside the most common genes and DNA of its rows. The sample data list about 900,000 distinct CDR3 sequences, and 25% to 35% of these were observed just once. The top ten hold about 28% of the sample. Per the publication, the treatment or condition label means: allogeneic hematopoietic cell transplantation with graft depleted of TCRalphabeta T cells and CD19 B cells. TCRalphabeta/CD19-depleted allogeneic hematopoietic cell grafts were given to the transplant recipients, all of whom were children.

This clonotype appeared a few times. The specificity of this receptor is unknown. No clone much larger than this one lies a single base away; base qualities are absent. The V gene is TRBV7-9 and the J gene is TRBJ2-2, with the D gene uncertain. The source is a boy in the first two years of life who had a stem cell transplant for SCID, so the T cells may come from the graft donor. The sequences come from PBMCs, mostly from graft donor cells, collected 360 days after TCRalphabeta/CD19-depleted stem cell transplant. The DNA reads TGTGCCAGCAGCTTGGTCTCCGCCCGGGAGCTGTTTTTT. Translated, this is CASSLVSARELFF.